This T cell receptor (beta chain) came from a study of blood T cell repertoires in COVID-19. On the study more broadly: The study drew acute and convalescent COVID-19 samples from the United States, Italy and Spain. Sources were T cells, B-cell-depleted T cells, or PBMCs; the material itself was cDNA or gDNA.

Original analysis: Estimation of nucleated cell counts relied on the amplification of reference gene primers. TCRdb keeps only in-frame clones here, not all; method: immunoSEQ multiplex PCR. The D gene and trimming were derived from the DNA, and the V and J assignments and clone size from that table. The sample contains around 300,000 clones, approximately 85% of which appear only once. This CDR3 has 15 amino acids. Trimming shortened V by 6 bases and J by 3 bases, and 14 bases separated the two germline ends. In germline, CDR1 is SGHVS, CDR2 FNYEAQ. The rearrangement links TRBV7-6 to TRBJ2-2; D possibly corresponds to TRBD2 (7 bases). Material: peripheral blood. The source is a human donor in a cohort sampled during active COVID-19. The CDR3 loop is CASRAREGDTGELFF. DNA of the CDR3: TGTGCCAGCAGAGCGAGGGAGGGGGACACCGGGGAGCTGTTTTTT.